The TCR beta chain described here comes from a study of T cell responses to AZD1222 COVID-19 vaccine. The CDR3 extends over 13 amino acids. Deletions cut 2 bases from V and 6 bases from J, with 11 bases between. Per germline, CDR1 KGHSH and CDR2 LQKENI. Study findings and constraints: Every sample of the repertoires postdated the peak T cell response. Donors were mostly white British, more females; clonal diversity possibly underestimated. Mapped onto spike, vaccine-associated CD4 TCRs spanned it and were dominant at 160-218 and 743-854.

This clone came up once. What it binds is unknown. Here immunoSEQ multiplex PCR was the method, and the copy in TCRdb shows in-frame clones only, minus some. The sample yields 120,000 or so clones, around 87% seen once. This material consisted of peripheral blood, taken on day 0 of AZD1222 vaccination. The sequence was obtained from an adult in good health. The J gene is TRBJ2-7, the V gene TRBV18; D tentatively fits TRBD1 or TRBD2 (6 bases each). This CDR3 is CASSPNEGGEQYF. DNA for the CDR3: TGTGCCAGCTCACCAAATGAGGGGGGCGAGCAGTACTTC.